The clone carrying this T cell receptor beta chain was counted only a few times. The junction had 5 bases not matched to a gene; V was cut back by 10 bases and J by 1 base. CDR1 is MDHEN and CDR2 is SYDVKM in the germline V gene. The CDR3 extends over 14 amino acids. In the PCR, 60 Vbeta and 13 Jbeta primers were used. Profiling relied on immunoSEQ multiplex PCR, and the TCRdb table lists in-frame clones only, not all of them. The table shows tens of thousands of clones, with under 80% occurring only once. This entry is derived from a study of cytomegalovirus exposure and HLA in healthy donors. The rearrangement joins TRBV28 to TRBJ1-5; 9 bases are shared with TRBD1. The origin of this receptor is a man in his 60s in good health and CMV-seropositive. Sequencing input: PBMCs. The chain's CDR3 is CATTGGASNQPQHF. Written as DNA, the CDR3 is TGTGCCACCACAGGGGGCGCGAGCAATCAGCCCCAGCATTTT.